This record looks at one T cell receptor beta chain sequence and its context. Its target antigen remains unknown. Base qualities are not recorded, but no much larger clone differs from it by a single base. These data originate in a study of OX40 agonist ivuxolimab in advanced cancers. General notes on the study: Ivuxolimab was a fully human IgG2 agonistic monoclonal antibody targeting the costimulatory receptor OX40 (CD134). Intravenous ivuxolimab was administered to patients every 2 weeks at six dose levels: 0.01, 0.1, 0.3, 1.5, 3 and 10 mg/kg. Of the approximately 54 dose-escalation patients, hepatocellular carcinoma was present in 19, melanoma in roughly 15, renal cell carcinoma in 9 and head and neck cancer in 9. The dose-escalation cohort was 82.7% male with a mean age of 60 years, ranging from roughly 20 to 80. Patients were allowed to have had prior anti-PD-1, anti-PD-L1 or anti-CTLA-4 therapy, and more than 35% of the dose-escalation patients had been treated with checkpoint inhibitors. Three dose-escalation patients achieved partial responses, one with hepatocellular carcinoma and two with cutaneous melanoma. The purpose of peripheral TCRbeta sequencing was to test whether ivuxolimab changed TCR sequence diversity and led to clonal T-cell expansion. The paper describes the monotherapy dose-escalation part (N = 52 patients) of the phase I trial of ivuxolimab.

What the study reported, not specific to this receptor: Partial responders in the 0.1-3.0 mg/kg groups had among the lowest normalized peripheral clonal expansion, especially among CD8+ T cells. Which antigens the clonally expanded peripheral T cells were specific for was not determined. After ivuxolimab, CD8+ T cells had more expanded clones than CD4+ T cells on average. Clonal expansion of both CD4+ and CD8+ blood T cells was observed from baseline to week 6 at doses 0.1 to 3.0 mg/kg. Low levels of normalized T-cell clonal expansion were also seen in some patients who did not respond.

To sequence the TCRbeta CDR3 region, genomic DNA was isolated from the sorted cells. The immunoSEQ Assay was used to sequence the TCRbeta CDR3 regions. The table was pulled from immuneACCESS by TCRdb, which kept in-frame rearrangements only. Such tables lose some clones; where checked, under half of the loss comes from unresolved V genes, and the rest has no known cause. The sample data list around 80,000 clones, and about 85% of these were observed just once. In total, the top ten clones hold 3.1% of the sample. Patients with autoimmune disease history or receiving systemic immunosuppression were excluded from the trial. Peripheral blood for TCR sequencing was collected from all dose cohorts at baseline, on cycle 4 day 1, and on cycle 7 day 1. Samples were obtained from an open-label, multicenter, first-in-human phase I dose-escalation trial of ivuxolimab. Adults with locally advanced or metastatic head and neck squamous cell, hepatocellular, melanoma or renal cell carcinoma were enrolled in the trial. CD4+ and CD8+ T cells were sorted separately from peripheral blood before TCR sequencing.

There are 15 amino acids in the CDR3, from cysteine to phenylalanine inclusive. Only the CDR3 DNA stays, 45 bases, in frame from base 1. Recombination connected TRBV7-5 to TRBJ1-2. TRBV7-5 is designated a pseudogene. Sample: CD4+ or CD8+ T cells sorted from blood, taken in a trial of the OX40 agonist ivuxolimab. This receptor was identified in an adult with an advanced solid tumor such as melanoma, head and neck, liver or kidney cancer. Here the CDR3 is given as CVRSRRGARGYGYTF. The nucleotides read TGTGTCAGAAGCCGGAGGGGGGCGCGGGGCTATGGCTACACCTTC.